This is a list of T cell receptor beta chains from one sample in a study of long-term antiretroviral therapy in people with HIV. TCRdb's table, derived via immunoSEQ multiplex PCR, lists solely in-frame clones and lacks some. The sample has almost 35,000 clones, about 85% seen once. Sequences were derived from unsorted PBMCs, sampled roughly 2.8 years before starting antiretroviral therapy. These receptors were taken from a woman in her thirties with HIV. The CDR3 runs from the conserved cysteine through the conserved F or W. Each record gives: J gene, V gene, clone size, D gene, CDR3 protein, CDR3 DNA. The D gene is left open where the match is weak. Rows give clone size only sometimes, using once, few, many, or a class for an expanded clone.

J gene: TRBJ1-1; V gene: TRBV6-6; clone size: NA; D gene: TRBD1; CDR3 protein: CASSRSQQGADEAFF; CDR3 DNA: TGTGCCAGCAGTCGGTCTCAACAGGGGGCGGATGAAGCTTTCTTT
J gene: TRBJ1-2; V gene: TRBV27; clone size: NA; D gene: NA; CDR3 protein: CASRGGGYTF; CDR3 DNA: TGTGCCAGCAGGGGGGGTGGCTACACCTTC
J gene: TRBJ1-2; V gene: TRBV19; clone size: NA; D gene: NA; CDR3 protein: CASRETGSGGSIGYTF; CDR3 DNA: TGTGCCAGTAGGGAGACTGGATCGGGGGGGAGTATTGGCTACACCTTC
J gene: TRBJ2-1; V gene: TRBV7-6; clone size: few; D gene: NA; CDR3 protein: CASSSLRETSSYNEQFF; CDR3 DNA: TGTGCCAGCAGCTCGCTACGAGAGACCAGCTCCTACAATGAGCAGTTCTTC
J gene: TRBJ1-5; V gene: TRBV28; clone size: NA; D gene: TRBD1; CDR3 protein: CASSTTGEGRPQHF; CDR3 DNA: TGTGCCAGCAGCACTACAGGGGAGGGTCGGCCCCAGCATTTT
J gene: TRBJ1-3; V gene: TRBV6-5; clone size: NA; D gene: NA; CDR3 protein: CASSPRWSSGNTIYF; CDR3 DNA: TGTGCCAGCAGTCCTCGTTGGAGCTCTGGAAACACCATATATTTT
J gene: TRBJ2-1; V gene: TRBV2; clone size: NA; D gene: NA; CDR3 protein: CATSPIGSSYNEQFF; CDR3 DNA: TGTGCCACTAGCCCCATCGGGAGCTCCTACAATGAGCAGTTCTTC
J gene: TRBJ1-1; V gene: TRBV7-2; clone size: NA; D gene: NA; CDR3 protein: CASSLASQAEAFF; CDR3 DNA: TGTGCCAGCAGCTTAGCGTCACAAGCTGAAGCTTTCTTT
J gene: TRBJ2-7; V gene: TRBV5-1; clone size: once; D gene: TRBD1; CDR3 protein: CASSLKQGVFYEQYF; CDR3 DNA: TGCGCCAGCAGCCTAAAACAGGGGGTCTTCTACGAGCAGTACTTC
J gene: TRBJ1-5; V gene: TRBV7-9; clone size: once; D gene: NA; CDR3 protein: CASSLTGGNQPQHF; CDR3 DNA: TGTGCCAGCAGCCTAACGGGCGGCAATCAGCCCCAGCATTTT
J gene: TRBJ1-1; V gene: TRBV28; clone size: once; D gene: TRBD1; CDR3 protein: CASSPGTGVSNTEAFF; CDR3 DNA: TGTGCCAGCAGTCCTGGGACAGGGGTTTCGAACACTGAAGCTTTCTTT
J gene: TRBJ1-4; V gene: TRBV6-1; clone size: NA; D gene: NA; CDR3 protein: CASSVTGVAEKLFF; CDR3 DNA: TGTGCCAGCAGTGTAACGGGGGTGGCTGAAAAACTGTTTTTT
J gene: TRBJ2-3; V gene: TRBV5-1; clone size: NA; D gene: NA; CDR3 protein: CASSSILGADTQYF; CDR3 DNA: TGCGCCAGCAGCTCTATACTAGGGGCAGATACGCAGTATTTT
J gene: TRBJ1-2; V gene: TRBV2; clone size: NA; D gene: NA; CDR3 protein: CASRAGETAGYTF; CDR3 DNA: TGTGCCAGCAGAGCCGGGGAAACGGCAGGCTACACCTTC
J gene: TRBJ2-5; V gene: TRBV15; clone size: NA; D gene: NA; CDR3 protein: CATSTRVKGKETQYF; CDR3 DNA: TGTGCCACCAGCACCAGGGTGAAAGGGAAAGAGACCCAGTACTTC
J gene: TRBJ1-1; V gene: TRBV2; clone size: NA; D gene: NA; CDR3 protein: CASRSGFLGDTEAFF; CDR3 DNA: TGTGCCAGCCGGAGTGGCTTCCTGGGGGACACTGAAGCTTTCTTT
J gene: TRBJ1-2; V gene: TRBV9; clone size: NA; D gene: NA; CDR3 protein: CASSVGGTQDGYTF; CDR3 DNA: TGTGCCAGCAGCGTAGGGGGCACTCAAGATGGCTACACCTTC
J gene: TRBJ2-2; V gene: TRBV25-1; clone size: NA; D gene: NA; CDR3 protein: CASSEKDSLFF; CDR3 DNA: TGTGCCAGCAGTGAAAAGGACAGCTTATTTTTT
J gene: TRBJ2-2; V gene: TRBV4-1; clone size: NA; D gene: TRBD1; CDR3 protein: CASSQDASGTVNTGELFF; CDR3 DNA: TGCGCCAGCAGCCAAGATGCCTCCGGGACAGTGAACACCGGGGAGCTGTTTTTT
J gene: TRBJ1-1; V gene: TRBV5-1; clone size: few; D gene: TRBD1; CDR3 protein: CASETGRVSTEAFF; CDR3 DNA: TGCGCCAGTGAGACAGGGAGGGTATCCACTGAAGCTTTCTTT
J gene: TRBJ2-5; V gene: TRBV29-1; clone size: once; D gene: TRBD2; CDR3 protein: CSVAVAGHETQYF; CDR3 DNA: TGCAGCGTTGCAGTAGCGGGTCACGAGACCCAGTACTTC
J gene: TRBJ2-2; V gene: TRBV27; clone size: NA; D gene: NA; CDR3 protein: CASRPQGGSAGELFF; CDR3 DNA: TGTGCCAGCAGACCCCAGGGGGGAAGCGCCGGGGAGCTGTTTTTT
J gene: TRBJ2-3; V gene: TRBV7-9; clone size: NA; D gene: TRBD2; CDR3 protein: CASSSGTSGNTDTQYF; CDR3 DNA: TGTGCCAGCAGCTCAGGGACTAGCGGTAACACAGATACGCAGTATTTT
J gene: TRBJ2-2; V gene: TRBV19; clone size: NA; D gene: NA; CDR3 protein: CAGAENTGELFF; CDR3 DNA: TGTGCCGGGGCAGAGAACACCGGGGAGCTGTTTTTT
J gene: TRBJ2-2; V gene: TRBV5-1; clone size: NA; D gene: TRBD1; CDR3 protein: CASTPLPGQGGTGELFF; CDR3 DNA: TGCGCCAGCACCCCCCTGCCGGGACAGGGAGGCACCGGGGAGCTGTTTTTT
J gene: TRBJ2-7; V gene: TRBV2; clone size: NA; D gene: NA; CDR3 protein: CASSEERPRDLYEQYF; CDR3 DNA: TGTGCCAGCAGTGAAGAACGGCCCAGGGATCTCTACGAGCAGTACTTC
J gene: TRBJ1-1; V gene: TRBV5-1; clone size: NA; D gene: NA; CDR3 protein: CASSLAGTGEAFF; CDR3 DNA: TGCGCCAGCAGCTTGGCCGGAACGGGTGAAGCTTTCTTT
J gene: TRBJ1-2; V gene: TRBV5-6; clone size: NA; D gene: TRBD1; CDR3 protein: CASSFLQGADGYTF; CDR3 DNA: TGTGCCAGCAGCTTTCTACAGGGGGCTGATGGCTACACCTTC
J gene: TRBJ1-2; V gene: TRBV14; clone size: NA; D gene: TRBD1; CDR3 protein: CASSQVGQGANYGYTF; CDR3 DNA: TGTGCCAGCAGCCAGGTCGGGCAGGGGGCTAACTATGGCTACACCTTC
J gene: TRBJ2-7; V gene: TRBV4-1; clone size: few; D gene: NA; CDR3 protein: CASSQAGRGLSYEQYF; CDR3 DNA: TGCGCCAGCAGCCAAGCGGGGCGGGGGCTCTCCTACGAGCAGTACTTC
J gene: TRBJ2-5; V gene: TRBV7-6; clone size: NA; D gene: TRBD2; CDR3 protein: CASSLIAGGETQYF; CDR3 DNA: TGTGCCAGCAGCTTAATAGCGGGGGGAGAGACCCAGTACTTC
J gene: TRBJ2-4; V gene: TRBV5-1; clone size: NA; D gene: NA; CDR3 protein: CASRLDPQLPLAKNIQYF; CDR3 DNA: TGCGCCAGCAGACTCGATCCGCAGTTGCCACTAGCCAAAAACATTCAGTACTTC
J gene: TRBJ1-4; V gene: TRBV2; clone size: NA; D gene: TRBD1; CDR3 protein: CASSQESSGGKLFF; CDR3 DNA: TGTGCCAGCAGCCAAGAGTCTTCAGGGGGAAAACTGTTTTTT
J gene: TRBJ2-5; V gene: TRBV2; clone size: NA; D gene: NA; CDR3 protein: CASSDPGTNNQETQYF; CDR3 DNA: TGTGCCAGCAGTGACCCCGGGACCAATAACCAAGAGACCCAGTACTTC
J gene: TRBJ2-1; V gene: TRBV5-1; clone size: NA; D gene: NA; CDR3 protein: CASSLAPVYNEQFF; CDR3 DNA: TGCGCCAGCAGCTTGGCCCCTGTATACAATGAGCAGTTCTTC
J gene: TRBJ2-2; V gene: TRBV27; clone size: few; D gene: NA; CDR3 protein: CASSASTGELFF; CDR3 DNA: TGTGCCAGCTCTGCTAGCACCGGGGAGCTGTTTTTT
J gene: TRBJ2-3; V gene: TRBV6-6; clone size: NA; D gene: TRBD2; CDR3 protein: CASSSAGGMVADTQYF; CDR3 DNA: TGTGCCAGCAGTTCCGCGGGGGGCATGGTCGCAGATACGCAGTATTTT
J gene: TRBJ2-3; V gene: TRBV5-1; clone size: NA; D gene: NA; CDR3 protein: CASSWKGGRDTQYF; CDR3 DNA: TGCGCCAGCAGCTGGAAGGGGGGGAGGGATACGCAGTATTTT
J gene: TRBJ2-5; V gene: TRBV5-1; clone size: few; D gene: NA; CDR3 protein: CASSSQGQGFETQYF; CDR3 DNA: TGCGCCAGCAGCTCACAAGGTCAGGGGTTCGAGACCCAGTACTTC
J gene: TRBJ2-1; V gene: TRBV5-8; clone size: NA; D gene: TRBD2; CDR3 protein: CASSLGGVLSYNEQFF; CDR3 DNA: TGTGCCAGCAGCCTGGGGGGGGTCCTATCCTACAATGAGCAGTTCTTC
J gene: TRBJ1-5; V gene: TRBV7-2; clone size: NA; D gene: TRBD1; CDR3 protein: CASSPEAGGHQPQHF; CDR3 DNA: TGTGCCAGCAGCCCAGAAGCAGGGGGGCATCAGCCCCAGCATTTT
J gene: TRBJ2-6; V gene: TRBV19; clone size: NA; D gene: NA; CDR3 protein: CASSIGVSGANVLTF; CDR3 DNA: TGTGCCAGTAGTATAGGAGTATCTGGGGCCAACGTCCTGACTTTC
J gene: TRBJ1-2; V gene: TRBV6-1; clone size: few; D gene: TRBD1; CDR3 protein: CASSEATGNYGYTF; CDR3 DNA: TGTGCCAGCAGTGAAGCGACAGGGAACTATGGCTACACCTTC
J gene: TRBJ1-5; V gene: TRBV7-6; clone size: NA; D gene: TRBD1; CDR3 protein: CASFYSGQGRGNQPQHF; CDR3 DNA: TGTGCCAGCTTTTATTCGGGACAGGGAAGGGGCAATCAGCCCCAGCATTTT
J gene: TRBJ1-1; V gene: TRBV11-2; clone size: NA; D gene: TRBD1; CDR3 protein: CASCLYRGTEAFF; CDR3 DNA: TGTGCCAGCTGCCTTTACAGGGGCACTGAAGCTTTCTTT
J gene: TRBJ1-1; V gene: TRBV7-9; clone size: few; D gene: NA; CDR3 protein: CASSSDPEAFF; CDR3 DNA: TGTGCCAGCAGCTCCGATCCTGAAGCTTTCTTT
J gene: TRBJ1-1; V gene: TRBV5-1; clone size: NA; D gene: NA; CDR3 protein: CASYGGTEAFF; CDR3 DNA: TGCGCCAGCTATGGGGGCACTGAAGCTTTCTTT
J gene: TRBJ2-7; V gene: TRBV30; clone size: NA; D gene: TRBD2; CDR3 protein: CACRGGEGVYEQYF; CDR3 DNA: TGTGCCTGCCGGGGTGGGGAGGGTGTTTACGAGCAGTACTTC